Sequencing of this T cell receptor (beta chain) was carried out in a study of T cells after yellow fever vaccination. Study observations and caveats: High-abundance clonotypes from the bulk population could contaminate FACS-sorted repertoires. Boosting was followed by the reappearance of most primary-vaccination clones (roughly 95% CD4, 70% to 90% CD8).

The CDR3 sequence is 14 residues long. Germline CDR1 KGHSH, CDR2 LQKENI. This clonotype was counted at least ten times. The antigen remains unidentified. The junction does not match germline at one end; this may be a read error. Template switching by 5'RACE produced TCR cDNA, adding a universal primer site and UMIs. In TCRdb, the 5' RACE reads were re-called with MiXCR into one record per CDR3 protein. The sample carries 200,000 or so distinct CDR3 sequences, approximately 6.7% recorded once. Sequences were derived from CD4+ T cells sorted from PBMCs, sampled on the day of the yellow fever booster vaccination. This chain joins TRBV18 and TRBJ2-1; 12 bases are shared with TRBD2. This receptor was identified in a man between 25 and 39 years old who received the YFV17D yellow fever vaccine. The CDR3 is CASSPLAGGNEQFF. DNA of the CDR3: TGCGCCAGCAGCCCACTAGCGGGAGGAAATGAGCAGTTCTTC. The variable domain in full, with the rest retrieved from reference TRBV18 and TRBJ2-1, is NAGVMQNPRHLVRRRGQEARLRCSPMKGHSHVYWYRQLPEEGLKFMVYLQKENIIDESGMPKERFSAEFPKEGPSILRIQQVVRGDSAAYFCASSPLAGGNEQFFGPGTRLTVL.